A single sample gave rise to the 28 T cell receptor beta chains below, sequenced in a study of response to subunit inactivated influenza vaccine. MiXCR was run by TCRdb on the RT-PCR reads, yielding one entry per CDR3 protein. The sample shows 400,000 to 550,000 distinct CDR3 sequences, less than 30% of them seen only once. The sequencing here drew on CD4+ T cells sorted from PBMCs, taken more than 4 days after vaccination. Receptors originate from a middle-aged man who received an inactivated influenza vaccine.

The CDR3 nucleotides read TGCGCCAGCAGCCAAGGACTAGTACCTGAGACCCAGTACTTC. Translated, it gives CASSQGLVPETQYF. The gene calls are TRBV4-3 and TRBJ2-5, with a tentative D call TRBD2 (6 bases). CDR1 and CDR2 (germline): LGHNA, YSLEER. The CDR3 has 14 residues. Trimming stripped 1 base from V and 5 bases from J, with 11 bases between.

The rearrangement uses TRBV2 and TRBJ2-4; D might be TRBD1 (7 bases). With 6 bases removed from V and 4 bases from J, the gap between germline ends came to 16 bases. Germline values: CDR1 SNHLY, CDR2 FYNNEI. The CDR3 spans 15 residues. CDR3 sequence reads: CASRRPRDSKNIQYF. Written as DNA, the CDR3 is TGTGCCAGCAGGCGGCCGCGGGACAGTAAAAACATTCAGTACTTC.

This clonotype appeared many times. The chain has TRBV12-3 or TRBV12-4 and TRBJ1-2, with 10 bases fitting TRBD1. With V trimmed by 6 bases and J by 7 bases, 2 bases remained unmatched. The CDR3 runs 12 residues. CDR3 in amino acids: CASSRDRGGYTF. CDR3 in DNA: TGTGCCAGCAGCCGGGACAGGGGTGGCTACACCTTC.

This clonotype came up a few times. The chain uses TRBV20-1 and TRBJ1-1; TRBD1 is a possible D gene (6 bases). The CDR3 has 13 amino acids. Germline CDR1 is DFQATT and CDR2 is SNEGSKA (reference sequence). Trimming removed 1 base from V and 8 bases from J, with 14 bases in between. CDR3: CSARVGGRGEAFF. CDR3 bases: TGCAGTGCTAGAGTGGGGGGGCGTGGGGAAGCTTTCTTT.

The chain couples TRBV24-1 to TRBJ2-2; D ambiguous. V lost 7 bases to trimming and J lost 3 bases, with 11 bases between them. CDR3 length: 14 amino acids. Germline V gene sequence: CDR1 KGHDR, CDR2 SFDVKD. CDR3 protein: CATSSDGYTGELFF. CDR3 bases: TGTGCCACCAGCTCGGACGGTTACACCGGGGAGCTGTTTTTT.

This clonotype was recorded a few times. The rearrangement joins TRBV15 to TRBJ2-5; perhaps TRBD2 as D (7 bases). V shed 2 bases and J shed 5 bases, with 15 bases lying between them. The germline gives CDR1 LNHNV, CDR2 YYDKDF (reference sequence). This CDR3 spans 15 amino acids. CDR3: CATSRQAGTRETQYF. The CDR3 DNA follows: TGTGCCACCAGCAGACAAGCGGGGACAAGGGAGACCCAGTACTTC.

The CDR3 DNA reads as TGTGCCAGCAGGGTAGACTCGACCGGGGAGCTGTTTTTT. This gives the protein CASRVDSTGELFF. V is TRBV12-3 or TRBV12-4 and J is TRBJ2-2; D is undetermined. V was clipped by 6 bases and J by 5 bases, with 10 bases between them. The CDR3 sequence is 13 residues long.

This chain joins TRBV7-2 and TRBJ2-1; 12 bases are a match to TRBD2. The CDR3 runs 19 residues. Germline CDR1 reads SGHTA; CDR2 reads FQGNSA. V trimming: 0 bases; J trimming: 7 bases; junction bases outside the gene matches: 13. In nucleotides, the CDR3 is TGTGCCAGCAGCTTAGCGGCTAGCGGGAGGGCCAGGGTGGGAAATGAGCAGTTCTTC. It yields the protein CASSLAASGRARVGNEQFF.

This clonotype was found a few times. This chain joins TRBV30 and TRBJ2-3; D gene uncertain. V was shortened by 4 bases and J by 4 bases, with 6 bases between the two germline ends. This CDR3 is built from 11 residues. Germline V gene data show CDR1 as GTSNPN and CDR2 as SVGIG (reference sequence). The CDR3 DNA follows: TGTGCCTGGAAGCTTGCAGATACGCAGTATTTT. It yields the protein CAWKLADTQYF.

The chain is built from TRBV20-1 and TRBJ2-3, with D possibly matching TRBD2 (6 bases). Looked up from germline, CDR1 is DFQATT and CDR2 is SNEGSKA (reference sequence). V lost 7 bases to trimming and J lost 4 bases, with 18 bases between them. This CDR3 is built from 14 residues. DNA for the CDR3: TGCAGTGTAGTTGGGGCGGGGATCCCAGATACGCAGTATTTT. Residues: CSVVGAGIPDTQYF.

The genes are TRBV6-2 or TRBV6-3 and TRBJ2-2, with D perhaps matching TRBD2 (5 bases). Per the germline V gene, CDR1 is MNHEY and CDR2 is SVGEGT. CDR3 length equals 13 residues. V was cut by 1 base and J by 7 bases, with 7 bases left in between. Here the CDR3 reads CASSYFEGGELFF. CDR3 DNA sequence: TGTGCCAGCAGTTACTTCGAGGGCGGGGAGCTGTTTTTT.

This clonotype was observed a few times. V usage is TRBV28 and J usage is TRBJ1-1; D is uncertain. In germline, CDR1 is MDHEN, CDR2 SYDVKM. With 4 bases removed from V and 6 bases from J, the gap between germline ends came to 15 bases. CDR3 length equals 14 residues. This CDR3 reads CASSWKGAWAEAFF. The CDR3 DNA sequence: TGTGCCAGCAGTTGGAAGGGCGCGTGGGCTGAAGCTTTCTTT.

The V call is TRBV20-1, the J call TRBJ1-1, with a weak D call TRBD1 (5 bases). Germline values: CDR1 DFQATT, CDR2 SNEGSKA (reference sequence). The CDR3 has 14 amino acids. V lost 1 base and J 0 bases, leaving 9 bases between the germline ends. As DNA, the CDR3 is TGCAGTGCTAGAGGGGGGGGGTTGAACACTGAAGCTTTCTTT. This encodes CSARGGGLNTEAFF.

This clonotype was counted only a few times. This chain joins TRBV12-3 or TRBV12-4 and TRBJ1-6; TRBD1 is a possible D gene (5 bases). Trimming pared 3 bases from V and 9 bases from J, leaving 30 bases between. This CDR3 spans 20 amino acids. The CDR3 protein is CASSLRAGLGMRSASSPLHF. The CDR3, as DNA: TGTGCCAGCAGTTTGAGGGCAGGGTTAGGGATGAGATCCGCCTCTTCACCCCTCCACTTT.

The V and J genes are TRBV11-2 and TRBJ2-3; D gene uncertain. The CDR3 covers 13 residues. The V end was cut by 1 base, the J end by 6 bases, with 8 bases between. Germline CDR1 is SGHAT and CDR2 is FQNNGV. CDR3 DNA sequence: TGTGCCAGCAGCTTAGGAGTATTTGATACGCAGTATTTT. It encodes CASSLGVFDTQYF.

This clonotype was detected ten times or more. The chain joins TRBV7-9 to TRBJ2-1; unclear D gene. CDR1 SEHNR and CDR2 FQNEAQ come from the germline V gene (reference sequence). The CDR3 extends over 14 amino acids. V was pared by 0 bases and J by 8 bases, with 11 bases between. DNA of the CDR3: TGTGCCAGCAGCTTAGCGAATCTGATACATGAGCAGTTCTTC. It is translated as CASSLANLIHEQFF.

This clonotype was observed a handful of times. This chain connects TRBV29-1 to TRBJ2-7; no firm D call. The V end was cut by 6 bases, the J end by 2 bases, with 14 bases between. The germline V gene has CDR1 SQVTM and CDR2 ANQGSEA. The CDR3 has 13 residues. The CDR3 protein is CSVETTDTYEQYF. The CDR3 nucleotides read TGCAGCGTAGAAACGACTGACACCTACGAGCAGTACTTC.

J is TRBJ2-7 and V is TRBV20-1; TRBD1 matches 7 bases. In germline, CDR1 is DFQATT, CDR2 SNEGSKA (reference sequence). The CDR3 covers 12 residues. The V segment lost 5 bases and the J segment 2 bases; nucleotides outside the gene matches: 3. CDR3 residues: CSAEGAAYEQYF. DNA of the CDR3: TGCAGTGCTGAGGGGGCGGCCTACGAGCAGTACTTC.

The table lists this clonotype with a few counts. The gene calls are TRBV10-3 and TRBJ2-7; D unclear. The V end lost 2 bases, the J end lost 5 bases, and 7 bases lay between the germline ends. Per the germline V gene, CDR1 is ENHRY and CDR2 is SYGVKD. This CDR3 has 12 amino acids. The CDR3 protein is CAISEPHNEQYF. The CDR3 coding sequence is TGTGCCATCAGTGAGCCCCACAACGAGCAGTACTTC.

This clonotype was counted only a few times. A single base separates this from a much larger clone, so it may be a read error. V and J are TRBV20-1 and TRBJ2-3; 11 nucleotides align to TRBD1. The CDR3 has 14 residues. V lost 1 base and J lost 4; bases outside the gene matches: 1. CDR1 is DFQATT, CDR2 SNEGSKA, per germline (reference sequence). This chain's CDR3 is CSARGTGGADTQYF. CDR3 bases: TGCAGTGCTAGAGGGACAGGGGGCGCAGATACGCAGTATTTT.

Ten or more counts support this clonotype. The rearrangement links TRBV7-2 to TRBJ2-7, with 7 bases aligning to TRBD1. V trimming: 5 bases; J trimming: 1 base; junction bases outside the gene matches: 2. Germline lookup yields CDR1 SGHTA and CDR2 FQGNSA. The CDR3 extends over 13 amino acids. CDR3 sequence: CASSRQGSYEQYF. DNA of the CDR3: TGTGCCAGCAGCCGACAGGGTTCCTACGAGCAGTACTTC.

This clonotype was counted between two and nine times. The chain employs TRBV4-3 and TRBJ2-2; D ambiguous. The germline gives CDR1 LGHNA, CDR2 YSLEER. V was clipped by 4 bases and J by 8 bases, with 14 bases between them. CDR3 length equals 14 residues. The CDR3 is CASSPSSQRGELFF. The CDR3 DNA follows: TGCGCCAGCAGCCCCTCTAGTCAACGGGGGGAGCTGTTTTTT.

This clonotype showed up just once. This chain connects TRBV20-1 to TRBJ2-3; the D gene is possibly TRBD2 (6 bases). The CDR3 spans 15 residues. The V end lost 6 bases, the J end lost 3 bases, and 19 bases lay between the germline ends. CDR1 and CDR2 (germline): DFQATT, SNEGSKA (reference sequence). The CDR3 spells CSATSRGRGTDTQYF. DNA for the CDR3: TGCAGTGCAACCAGTCGAGGGCGGGGTACAGATACGCAGTATTTT.

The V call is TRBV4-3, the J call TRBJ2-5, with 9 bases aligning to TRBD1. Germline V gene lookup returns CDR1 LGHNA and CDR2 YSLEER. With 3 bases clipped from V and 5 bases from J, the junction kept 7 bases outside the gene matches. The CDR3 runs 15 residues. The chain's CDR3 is CASSHHHRGLETQYF. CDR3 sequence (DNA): TGCGCCAGCAGCCATCACCACAGGGGGCTGGAGACCCAGTACTTC.

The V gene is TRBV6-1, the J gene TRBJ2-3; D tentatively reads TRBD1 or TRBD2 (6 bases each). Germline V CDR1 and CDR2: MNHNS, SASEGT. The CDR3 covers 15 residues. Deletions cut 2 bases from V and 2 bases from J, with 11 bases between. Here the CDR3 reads CASSEMGGSTDTQYF. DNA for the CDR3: TGTGCCAGCAGTGAAATGGGGGGCTCCACAGATACGCAGTATTTT.

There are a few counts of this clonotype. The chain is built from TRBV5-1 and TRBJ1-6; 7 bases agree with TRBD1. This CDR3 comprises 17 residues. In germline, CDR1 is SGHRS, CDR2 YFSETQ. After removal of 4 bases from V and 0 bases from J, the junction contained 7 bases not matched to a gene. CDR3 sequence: CASSPQGGSSYNSPLHF. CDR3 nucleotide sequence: TGCGCCAGCAGCCCCCAGGGGGGAAGCTCCTATAATTCACCCCTCCACTTT.

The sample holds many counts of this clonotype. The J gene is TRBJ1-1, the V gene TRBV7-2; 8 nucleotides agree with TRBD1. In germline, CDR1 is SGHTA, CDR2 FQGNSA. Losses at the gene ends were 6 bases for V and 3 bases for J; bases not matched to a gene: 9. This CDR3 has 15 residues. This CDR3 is CASRASQGAYTEAFF. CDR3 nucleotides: TGTGCCAGCAGGGCTAGCCAGGGGGCGTACACTGAAGCTTTCTTT.

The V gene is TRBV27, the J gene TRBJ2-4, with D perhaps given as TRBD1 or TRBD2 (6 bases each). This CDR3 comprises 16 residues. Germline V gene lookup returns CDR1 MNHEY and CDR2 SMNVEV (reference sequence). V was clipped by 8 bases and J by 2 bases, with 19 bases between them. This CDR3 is CASGPEGGLTKNIQYF. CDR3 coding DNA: TGTGCCAGCGGCCCAGAGGGGGGCCTGACCAAAAACATTCAGTACTTC.